This T cell receptor beta chain is drawn from a study of cytomegalovirus exposure and HLA in healthy donors. CDR3 length: 15 amino acids. Losses at the gene ends were 1 base for V and 12 bases for J; bases not matched to a gene: 14. Germline CDR1 and CDR2: SGHVS and FQNEAQ. General study points: A likely sequencing artifact accounted for one observed cluster of highly shared sequence variants.

The PCR ran on 60 Vbeta and 13 Jbeta primers. Assay used: immunoSEQ multiplex PCR; TCRdb lists only in-frame clones, some missing. The sample lists 150,000 to 200,000 clones; roughly 79% were seen once. With respect to this clone: Antigen unknown.

Sequenced material: PBMCs. V and J are TRBV7-8 and TRBJ2-7; 8 bases line up with TRBD1. This receptor was identified in a woman under 40 in good health and CMV-seropositive. CDR3 bases: TGTGCCAGCAGCTTAGACGGGACAGGCGGAAGGGTTGGGTACTTC. Protein product: CASSLDGTGGRVGYF.